This TCR beta chain was documented in a study of regulatory T cells in long-lasting Graves disease. The study, taken as a whole, reports: Exclusively peripheral blood, rather than thyroid tissue, was studied.

Assembly of TCR beta libraries relied on iRepertoire HTBI primers together with Arm-PCR of CDR3 regions. TCRdb re-called the multiplex PCR reads through MiXCR, storing one row per CDR3 protein. The sample has hundreds of thousands of distinct CDR3 sequences, about 15% seen once. Turning to this clonotype: The antigen is not known.

The V segment lost 5 bases and the J segment 2 bases; nucleotides outside the gene matches: 8. The CDR3 is made up of 15 amino acids. In germline, CDR1 is MGHRA, CDR2 YSYEKL. Time point reported: newly diagnosed GD, antithyroid drugs for less than 3 months. PBMC-derived RNA was used for the TCR library. The collection involved drawing around 8.5 milliliters of peripheral blood into EDTA tubes. Separately, the same data were catalogued under a study of T cells in Graves' hyperthyroidism and ophthalmopathy. That work states: First-round RT-PCR of the TCR CDR3 relied on the HTBI primer set.

The clonotype was recovered from a woman aged 40 to 50 with Graves disease. This chain links TRBV4-1 with TRBJ2-7; 8 positions agree with TRBD1. The sample in question was peripheral blood mononuclear cells (PBMCs), obtained at new diagnosis, from a patient treated with antithyroid drugs. In DNA, the CDR3 is TGCGCCAGCAGCTTTCGGACAGGGTTCCCCTACGAGCAGTACTTC. Residues: CASSFRTGFPYEQYF.